This T cell receptor (beta chain) stems from a study of blood T cell repertoires in COVID-19. Study as a whole: Collection of acute and convalescent COVID-19 samples took place in the United States, Italy and Spain. Nucleic acid was either cDNA or gDNA, and it came from T cells, B-cell-depleted T cells, or PBMCs.

How the authors handled the data: Amplification of reference gene primers provided the estimated nucleated cell counts. Generated by immunoSEQ multiplex PCR, the TCRdb table keeps only in-frame clones and is missing some. V, J and clone size reflect that table, while D and trimming were determined from the DNA. The sample gives 35,000 or so clones, around 90% of which show up once; under 8% is in the top ten. This CDR3 contains 13 residues. Looked up from germline, CDR1 is PRHDT and CDR2 is FYEKMQ (reference sequence). Trimming took off 4 bases at V and 2 bases at J, with 8 bases between the two ends.

The sequence was collected from a human donor in a cohort sampled during active COVID-19. This sequence joins TRBV13 and TRBJ1-2; perhaps TRBD1 as D (6 bases). The material sequenced was peripheral blood. The CDR3 DNA is TGTGCCAGCAGCTCAACAGGGAACTATGGCTACACCTTC. Translation gives CASSSTGNYGYTF. The full variable domain, rest sourced from reference TRBV13 and TRBJ1-2, is AAGVIQSPRHLIKEKRETATLKCYPIPRHDTVYWYQQGPGQDPQFLISFYEKMQSDKGSIPDRFSAQQFSDYHSELNMSSLELGDSALYFCASSSTGNYGYTFGSGTRLTVV.